These T cell receptor beta chains were read from a single sample in a study of T cell responses to AZD1222 COVID-19 vaccine. Profiled with immunoSEQ multiplex PCR; TCRdb holds only in-frame clones, not every one. Of some 180,000 clones listed, 85% to 95% are singletons. Sequences were derived from peripheral blood, sampled 28 days after the second dose of the MenACWY control vaccine. The receptors originated from an adult who received the MenACWY meningococcal vaccine as a control. Both conserved end residues are part of each CDR3. A D gene is named only where the DNA matches it firmly. For some rows the clone size is stated as once, few or many, or as a class when expanded; others skip it.

j_call | clone_size | v_call | d_call | cdr3_nt | cdr3_aa
TRBJ2-2 | - | TRBV13 | TRBD2 | TGTGCCAGCAGCTTACGACTAGCGGGAGTAGGGGCCGGGGAGCTGTTTTTT | CASSLRLAGVGAGELFF
TRBJ1-1 | - | TRBV4-3 | - | TGCGCCAGCAGCCATGACCGCCGGGACCTGAACACTGAAGCTTTCTTT | CASSHDRRDLNTEAFF
TRBJ2-7 | - | TRBV9 | TRBD1 | TGTGCCAGCAGCTCCTCGGACAGGGTCTACGAGCAGTACTTC | CASSSSDRVYEQYF
TRBJ1-1 | once | TRBV10-2 | - | TGCGCCAGCAGTATAGCACAGGGCGGGCGCCCTGAAGCTTTCTTT | CASSIAQGGRPEAFF
TRBJ2-5 | - | TRBV10-3 | TRBD2 | TGTGCCATCAGTGACTCGACTAGCGGGAGAGGTGAGACCCAGTACTTC | CAISDSTSGRGETQYF
TRBJ1-1 | - | TRBV2 | - | TGTGCCAGCAGAACAGAGGGGAACACTGAAGCTTTCTTT | CASRTEGNTEAFF
TRBJ1-2 | - | TRBV28 | TRBD1 | TGTGCCAGCCGCGGACAGGGGGCAGGTCGCTACACCTTC | CASRGQGAGRYTF
TRBJ1-1 | - | TRBV7-9 | - | TGTGCCAGCAGCTTAATAAGGACTGAAGCTTTCTTT | CASSLIRTEAFF
TRBJ2-2 | - | TRBV11-3 | - | TGTGCCAGCAGCTCCCAGTCAGGGGAGGGGGCCCACACCGGGGAGCTGTTTTTT | CASSSQSGEGAHTGELFF
TRBJ1-2 | - | TRBV10-3 | TRBD1 | TGTGCCATCAGCGAGGACAGGGACTATGGCTACACCTTC | CAISEDRDYGYTF
TRBJ1-4 | - | TRBV7-2 | - | TGTGCCAGCAGCTTAAGCGTAGGGTGGGAGGAAAAACTGTTTTTT | CASSLSVGWEEKLFF
TRBJ2-6 | - | TRBV5-1 | TRBD1 | TGCGCCAGCAGCTCCGGGACAGGGATCACGAGCTCTGGGGCCAACGTCCTGACTTTC | CASSSGTGITSSGANVLTF
TRBJ2-1 | once | TRBV7-6 | - | TGTGCCAGCAGCCAGGGCGGCGTCAATGAGCAGTTCTTC | CASSQGGVNEQFF
TRBJ1-4 | - | TRBV11-2 | - | TGTGCCAGCAGCTTAGGTTTCAGCCGCAATGAAAAACTGTTTTTT | CASSLGFSRNEKLFF
TRBJ2-1 | - | TRBV7-8 | - | TGTGCCAGCAGCTCCCGAGGGTTCTCCTACAATGAGCAGTTCTTC | CASSSRGFSYNEQFF
TRBJ1-3 | - | TRBV30 | - | TGTGCCTGGAGTGGGGGCGACAGCAGAAGAGCCATATATTTT | CAWSGGDSRRAIYF
TRBJ1-2 | - | TRBV19 | TRBD1 | TGTGCCCTTAGGGGACAGGGATATCAACCGTCTAACTATGGCTACACCTTC | CALRGQGYQPSNYGYTF
TRBJ2-1 | - | TRBV28 | - | TGTGCCAGCAGTTTGCCCGCGCTAGGGGTGCGAAATGAGCAGTTCTTC | CASSLPALGVRNEQFF
TRBJ1-2 | - | TRBV19 | TRBD1 | TGTGCCAGTAGTAATAGGGGACAGGGGTATGGCTACACCTTC | CASSNRGQGYGYTF
TRBJ2-1 | - | TRBV10-3 | TRBD2 | TGTGCCTCCACGTTGGGGGGGAGTAGGGGTGTTGACAATGAGCAGTTCTTC | CASTLGGSRGVDNEQFF
TRBJ1-3 | - | TRBV4-1 | TRBD1 | TGCGCCAGCAGCCAGCGTCCGGGACAGATATTCTCTGGAAACACCATATATTTT | CASSQRPGQIFSGNTIYF
TRBJ1-4 | - | TRBV4-3 | - | TGCGCCAGCAGCCAAACCTCTAATAAGGAAAAACTGTTTTTT | CASSQTSNKEKLFF
TRBJ1-1 | - | TRBV19 | - | TGTGCCAGTAGCACACAGGTGAACACTGAAGCTTTCTTT | CASSTQVNTEAFF
TRBJ1-1 | - | TRBV5-1 | TRBD1 | TGCGCCAGCAGGCCTGACAGGGAACTGGCAGCTTTCTTT | CASRPDRELAAFF
TRBJ2-3 | - | TRBV28 | - | TGTGCCAGCAGTGCAGAGCGGGCCCCTAGCACAGATACGCAGTATTTT | CASSAERAPSTDTQYF
TRBJ2-2 | - | TRBV11-3 | - | TGTGCCAGCAGCTTAGGGGAACACCTAGCCGCGGGGCACGGGGAGCTGTTTTTT | CASSLGEHLAAGHGELFF
TRBJ1-2 | - | TRBV7-8 | TRBD1 | TGTGCCAGCAGCCTAGGGGACAGGGGATATGGCTACACCTTC | CASSLGDRGYGYTF
TRBJ2-1 | - | TRBV10-1 | - | TGCGCCAGCAGGTCACCCGGCAATGAGCAGTTCTTC | CASRSPGNEQFF
TRBJ2-2 | - | TRBV24-1 | TRBD1 | TGTGCCACCAGTGATCCGGGACAGGGTACGACCGGGGAGCTGTTTTTT | CATSDPGQGTTGELFF
TRBJ2-1 | - | TRBV5-6 | - | TGTGCCAGCAACCCCCCATCGAGACGGCCGTTTTACAATGAGCAGTTCTTC | CASNPPSRRPFYNEQFF
TRBJ2-5 | - | TRBV21-1 | - | TGTGCCAGCAGCAACCTAAGGAAGACCCAGTACTTC | CASSNLRKTQYF
TRBJ1-2 | - | TRBV7-2 | - | TGTGCCAGCAGCCCGCTGGCTAACTATGGCTACACCTTC | CASSPLANYGYTF
TRBJ1-6 | - | TRBV29-1 | - | TGCAGCGTTGTCCTGGAAGACGGAACCCTCCACTTT | CSVVLEDGTLHF
TRBJ1-1 | - | TRBV7-9 | - | TGTGCCAGCAGCCCCAATATAGGGACCACTGAAGCTTTCTTT | CASSPNIGTTEAFF
TRBJ1-2 | - | TRBV4-3 | TRBD1 | TGCGCCAGCAGCCAGGCCATAGGGACAGCTTATGGCTACACCTTC | CASSQAIGTAYGYTF
TRBJ1-2 | - | TRBV27 | - | TGTGCCAGCAGTGTTAAACCGGGACTCTATGGCTACACCTTC | CASSVKPGLYGYTF
TRBJ1-1 | - | TRBV25-1 | TRBD1 | TGTGCCAGCAGTGAATTGACAGGGGGCCGGGCTGAAGCTTTCTTT | CASSELTGGRAEAFF
TRBJ2-5 | - | TRBV5-1 | - | TGCGCCAGCAGCTGGGGTCTGGCAGAAGAGACCCAGTACTTC | CASSWGLAEETQYF
TRBJ2-7 | - | TRBV5-8 | - | TGTGCCAGCAGCTTCGACCGAGACTACGAGCAGTACTTC | CASSFDRDYEQYF
TRBJ1-5 | - | TRBV28 | - | TGTGCCACTCTCCAGGGAGGGGTTCAGCCCCAGCATTTT | CATLQGGVQPQHF
TRBJ1-2 | once | TRBV7-9 | TRBD1 | TGTGCCAGCAGCCCGACAGGGGAAGCCTATGGCTACACCTTC | CASSPTGEAYGYTF
TRBJ1-1 | - | TRBV3-1/TRBV3-2 | - | TGTGCCAGCAGCCAATTTACTGGGACTGAAGCTTTCTTT | CASSQFTGTEAFF
TRBJ2-5 | - | TRBV2 | TRBD2 | TGTGCCAGCAGTGCTTCTAGCGGGAGGGGAGAGACCCAGTACTTC | CASSASSGRGETQYF
TRBJ1-1 | - | TRBV4-2 | - | TGTGCCAGCAGCCCGGGTCACTGGGAGAACACTGAAGCTTTCTTT | CASSPGHWENTEAFF
TRBJ2-1 | - | TRBV18 | TRBD1 | TGTGCCAGCTCCCCGTTGGAACAGGGGGGTGAGCAGTTCTTC | CASSPLEQGGEQFF